The clone carrying this TCR beta chain turned up a few times. Its specificity is unknown. Time point in this sample: patch test 2, 6 weeks after DPC sensitization. This sample's treatment: therapeutic diphenylcyclopropenone sensitization with weekly scalp DPC. The starting material, unfractionated whole blood, was used for total RNA extraction. These data are taken from a study of human T cells and chemical hapten exposure. Study-wide background: Across its approximately 25 weeks, the study gave patients weekly diphenylcyclopropenone doses to the scalp. Patients, predominantly female, presented with alopecia areata, totalis or universalis. Study observations and caveats: Significantly more large CDR3 similarity clusters arose among expanded TCRs than among controls.

In TCRdb, the RACE reads were re-called with MiXCR into one record per CDR3 protein. This table holds roughly 380,000 distinct CDR3 sequences, about 6% found once. The input for sequencing was whole blood, taken in connection with sensitization to the hapten diphenylcyclopropenone (DPC). This TCR derives from a woman in her late teens or twenties with alopecia areata. Some clones in this sample may be carry-over from other donors' samples.

The CDR3 sequence is CASSQPSTGLQYF. In DNA form, the CDR3 reads TGTGCCAGCAGCCAACCCTCCACGGGGTTGCAGTACTTC. V usage is TRBV13 and J usage is TRBJ2-7, with D perhaps matching TRBD2 (5 bases). Germline values: CDR1 PRHDT, CDR2 FYEKMQ (reference sequence). V lost 5 bases, J lost 9 bases, and 17 bases lay in between. This CDR3 comprises 13 residues.